This is a list of T cell receptor beta chains from one sample in a study of pediatric ulcerative colitis. Repertoires were generated with immunoSEQ multiplex PCR, while TCRdb's copy carries only in-frame clones and drops some. The sample carries tens of thousands of clones, 85% to 90% recorded once. Sequencing was done on a sample of blood. The source of these receptors is a boy younger than 18 who was a control in a study of pediatric ulcerative colitis. The CDR3 runs from the conserved cysteine through the conserved F or W. The D gene is left open where the match is weak.

J gene: TRBJ1-2
D gene: .
V gene: TRBV6-6
CDR3 DNA: TGTGCCAGCAGTTACTCGTCAAGGGGTTATGGCTACACCTTC
CDR3 protein: CASSYSSRGYGYTF

J gene: TRBJ2-1
D gene: TRBD1
V gene: TRBV7-6
CDR3 DNA: TGTGCCAGCAGCCCACCCCCCGGGGACAGGGACGGGTACAATGAGCAGTTCTTC
CDR3 protein: CASSPPPGDRDGYNEQFF

J gene: TRBJ2-1
D gene: .
V gene: TRBV2
CDR3 DNA: TGTGCCAGCAGTGAAGCCCAGGGGGGGAACTACAATGAGCAGTTCTTC
CDR3 protein: CASSEAQGGNYNEQFF

J gene: TRBJ2-3
D gene: TRBD2
V gene: TRBV5-1
CDR3 DNA: TGCGCCAGCAGCACCGGGGCGGGGGGCGCCTCAGATACGCAGTATTTT
CDR3 protein: CASSTGAGGASDTQYF

J gene: TRBJ1-2
D gene: .
V gene: TRBV27
CDR3 DNA: TGTGCCAGCAGTTTAGACGGGGGCGACTATGGCTACACCTTC
CDR3 protein: CASSLDGGDYGYTF

J gene: TRBJ1-2
D gene: TRBD1
V gene: TRBV7-2
CDR3 DNA: TGTGCCAGCAGCGCCGGGACAGGGCTGGATGGCTACACCTTC
CDR3 protein: CASSAGTGLDGYTF

J gene: TRBJ2-7
D gene: .
V gene: TRBV6-5
CDR3 DNA: TGTGCCAGCTCGCGCGGAAGCTACGAGCAGTACTTC
CDR3 protein: CASSRGSYEQYF

J gene: TRBJ1-4
D gene: .
V gene: TRBV29-1
CDR3 DNA: TGCAGCGTTAGGCACCCAACTAATGAAAAACTGTTTTTT
CDR3 protein: CSVRHPTNEKLFF

J gene: TRBJ2-7
D gene: .
V gene: TRBV6-1
CDR3 DNA: TGTGCCAGCAGCCTGTACGAGCAGTACTTC
CDR3 protein: CASSLYEQYF

J gene: TRBJ2-3
D gene: .
V gene: TRBV9
CDR3 DNA: TGTGCCAGCAGCGTAGGGGAGCCCACAGATACGCAGTATTTT
CDR3 protein: CASSVGEPTDTQYF